This T cell receptor beta chain was recovered during a study of prognosis after radiotherapy for stage I lung cancer. Amplicons of TCR beta CDR3 were generated from genomic DNA by two-round multiplex PCR. Primers specific to each TRBV and TRBJ gene drove first-round PCR. TCRdb called the multiplex PCR reads again in MiXCR, with one record for every CDR3 protein. The sample lists over 20,000 distinct CDR3 sequences; around 40% were seen once. With two time points in the design, around 6 milliliters of peripheral blood were drawn at each one. The CDR3 extends over 14 amino acids. The ends were cut back, 0 bases at V and 8 bases at J, with 9 bases in the middle. CDR1 and CDR2 (germline): SGDLS, YYNGEE.

The sequences come from PBMCs, collected before or after stereotactic body radiation therapy (not recorded which). The rearrangement joins TRBV9 to TRBJ1-6; no definite D call. The TCR sequence derives from a donor older than 45 with non-small cell lung cancer. The CDR3 bases are TGTGCCAGCAGCGTAGACGCAGAGTATTCACCCCTCCACTTT. It translates to CASSVDAEYSPLHF.